This TCR beta chain was observed in a study of identical twins. There are a few counts of this clonotype. The CDR3 extends over 12 amino acids. Trimming removed 10 bases from V and 0 bases from J, with 10 bases in between. From germline, CDR1 is SGHAT and CDR2 FQNNGV. MiXCR, run by TCRdb on the 5' RACE reads, gives a single entry per CDR3 protein. This table has some 690,000 distinct CDR3 sequences, 21% appearing once. These data were likewise used in another study, on T cells expressing NK-cell markers. From that report: The TCR beta repertoires were obtained from sorted CD3+CD56+NKG2C+, CD3+CD56+NKG2C- and CD3+CD56-NKG2C+ T cells.

The genes are TRBV11-2 and TRBJ2-7; D not certain. Sequencing used PBMCs. The sequence derives from a woman between 18 and 30 years old in good health. CDR3 loop: CATRNGSYEQYF. The CDR3 DNA sequence: TGTGCCACCAGGAATGGCTCCTACGAGCAGTACTTC.